Sequencing of this T cell receptor beta chain was carried out in a study of T cell changes during pregnancy in multiple sclerosis. Unmatched junction bases numbered 7, after V lost 3 bases and J lost 3 bases. The CDR3 contains 16 residues. Germline CDR1 and CDR2: KGHSH and LQKENI. Sequenced by immunoSEQ multiplex PCR; TCRdb stores in-frame clones only, minus some. This table holds roughly 42,000 clones, 80% to 90% found once. The source of this sequence is a female donor with multiple sclerosis, enrolled in a pregnancy study. The chain carries TRBV18 and TRBJ1-2, with 10 bases aligning to TRBD1. The specimen was CD4+ T cells from peripheral blood mononuclear cells, collected in the first trimester of pregnancy. The CDR3 region has the DNA TGTGCCAGCTCACCGTCCCTGGGGACAGGGGACTATGGCTACACCTTC. Its protein product is CASSPSLGTGDYGYTF.